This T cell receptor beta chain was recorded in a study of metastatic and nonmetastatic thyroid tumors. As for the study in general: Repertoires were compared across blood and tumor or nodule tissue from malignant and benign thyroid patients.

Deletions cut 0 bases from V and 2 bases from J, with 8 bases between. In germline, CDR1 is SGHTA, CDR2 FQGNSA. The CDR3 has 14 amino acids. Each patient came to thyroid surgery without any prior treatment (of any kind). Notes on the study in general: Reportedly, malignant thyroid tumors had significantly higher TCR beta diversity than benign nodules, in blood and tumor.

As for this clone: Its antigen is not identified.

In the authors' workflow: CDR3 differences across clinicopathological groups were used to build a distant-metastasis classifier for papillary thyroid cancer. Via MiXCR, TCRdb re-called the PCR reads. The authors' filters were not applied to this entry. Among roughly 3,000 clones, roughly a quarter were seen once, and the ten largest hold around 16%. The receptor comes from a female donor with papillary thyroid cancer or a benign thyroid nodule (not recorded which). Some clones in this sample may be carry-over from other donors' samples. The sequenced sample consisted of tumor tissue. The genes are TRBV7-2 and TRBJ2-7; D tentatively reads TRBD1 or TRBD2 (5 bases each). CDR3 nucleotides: TGTGCCAGCAGCTTAGCGGGGGTTACCTACGAGCAGTACTTC. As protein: CASSLAGVTYEQYF. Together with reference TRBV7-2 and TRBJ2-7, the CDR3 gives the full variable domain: GAGVSQSPSNKVTEKGKDVELRCDPISGHTALYWYRQSLGQGLEFLIYFQGNSAPDKSGLPSDRFSAERTGGSVSTLTIQRTQQEDSAVYLCASSLAGVTYEQYFGPGTRLTVT.